The rows below give T cell receptor beta chains drawn from one sample of a study of blood T cell repertoires in COVID-19. Produced via immunoSEQ multiplex PCR; TCRdb's table is partial and in-frame only. The sample lists about 250,000 clones, 80% to 95% occurring once. Sequenced: peripheral blood. The receptors were gathered from a man aged 25 to 40 with COVID-19, enrolled during active disease. CDR3s include the opening cysteine and the closing phenylalanine or tryptophan. D genes are given only for firm matches. Clone size is not always given. Where it is, it says once, few, many or a class for expanded clones.

clone_size | j_call | d_call | v_call | cdr3_nt | cdr3_aa
NA | TRBJ2-3 | TRBD1 | TRBV5-1 | TGCGCCAGCAGCTCACCGGACAGGGGGCAAGGGGATACGCAGTATTTT | CASSSPDRGQGDTQYF
NA | TRBJ2-3 | NA | TRBV5-1 | TGCGCCAGCAGCTCTGACAGTAGAAGCACAGATACGCAGTATTTT | CASSSDSRSTDTQYF
NA | TRBJ1-3 | NA | TRBV10-3 | TGTGCCACCGGGGAGGGACATCTGGGGGGAAACACCATATATTTT | CATGEGHLGGNTIYF
NA | TRBJ2-1 | NA | TRBV21-1 | TGTGCCAGCAGCAAAGCGAGGGAGGGAGCTTACAATGAGCAGTTCTTC | CASSKAREGAYNEQFF
NA | TRBJ2-5 | TRBD1 | TRBV19 | TGTGCCAGTAGTAGATGGGACAGGGGTAAGGAGACCCAGTACTTC | CASSRWDRGKETQYF
NA | TRBJ2-2 | NA | TRBV9 | TGTGCCAGCAGCGTAACGACTAGTTTTACCGGGGAGCTGTTTTTT | CASSVTTSFTGELFF
NA | TRBJ2-7 | TRBD1 | TRBV6-2/TRBV6-3 | TGTGCCAGCAGTTACGGGACAGGGGGCACCTACGAGCAGTACTTC | CASSYGTGGTYEQYF
NA | TRBJ1-1 | NA | TRBV5-1 | TGCGCCAGCAACACAGAGAACACTGAAGCTTTCTTT | CASNTENTEAFF
NA | TRBJ1-5 | NA | TRBV3-1/TRBV3-2 | TGTGCCAGCAGCCAACAGACATTTCAGCCCCAGCATTTT | CASSQQTFQPQHF
NA | TRBJ2-2 | NA | TRBV6-5 | TGTGCCAGCTCCCCGCGGCCAAGGAACACCGGGGAGCTGTTTTTT | CASSPRPRNTGELFF
NA | TRBJ2-1 | TRBD2 | TRBV5-5 | TGTGCCAGCAGCTTGGGAGGGACTAGCGGTAATGAGCAGTTCTTC | CASSLGGTSGNEQFF
NA | TRBJ1-1 | TRBD1 | TRBV10-3 | TGTGCCATCAGTGGACGAGAAGGGGGCGCTTGGGACACTGAAGCTTTCTTT | CAISGREGGAWDTEAFF
NA | TRBJ2-1 | NA | TRBV5-1 | TGCGCCAGCAGCTTAATGGGAGGCACCAGCTCCTACAATGAGCAGTTCTTC | CASSLMGGTSSYNEQFF
NA | TRBJ1-5 | NA | TRBV29-1 | TGCAGCGTTGGGGCAGAAGATCAGCCCCAGCATTTT | CSVGAEDQPQHF
NA | TRBJ1-2 | NA | TRBV6-6 | TGTGCCAGCAGTTATGAGGGCAGGGGCAGAAGCTATGGCTACACCTTC | CASSYEGRGRSYGYTF
NA | TRBJ1-1 | TRBD1 | TRBV7-3 | TGTGCCAGCAGCATTAGACCCCCGGGACAGGGGTCTGAAGCTTTCTTT | CASSIRPPGQGSEAFF
once | TRBJ1-4 | TRBD1 | TRBV25-1 | TGTGCCACCTCGACAGGGCTAGGGGAAAAACTGTTTTTT | CATSTGLGEKLFF
NA | TRBJ2-1 | TRBD2 | TRBV10-1 | TGCGCCAGCCGCGGACTAGCGGGGGGCCCGCTGTTCTTC | CASRGLAGGPLFF
NA | TRBJ2-2 | NA | TRBV2 | TGTGCCAGCACCCGGGAAGTGGGGACCGGGGAGCTGTTTTTT | CASTREVGTGELFF
NA | TRBJ1-5 | NA | TRBV6-6 | TGTGCCAGCAGGAAAGGGGGTGATCAGCCCCAGCATTTT | CASRKGGDQPQHF
NA | TRBJ1-4 | TRBD1 | TRBV3-1/TRBV3-2 | TGTGCCAGCAGCCTCACAGGGGGCGACGAAAAACTGTTTTTT | CASSLTGGDEKLFF
NA | TRBJ1-1 | NA | TRBV10-3 | TGTGCCATCAGTTTGACGGGGAAGATGCCTGAAGCTTTCTTT | CAISLTGKMPEAFF
NA | TRBJ2-5 | TRBD2 | TRBV7-3 | TGTGCCAGCAGCCGAGGACTAGCCCCCAAAGAGACCCAGTACTTC | CASSRGLAPKETQYF
NA | TRBJ1-4 | NA | TRBV6-5 | TGTGCCAGCAGGAGAAACAGCTTTGAAAAACTGTTTTTT | CASRRNSFEKLFF
NA | TRBJ1-6 | NA | TRBV2 | TGTGCCAGCAGCGGCGGGGCATATAATTCACCCCTCCACTTT | CASSGGAYNSPLHF
NA | TRBJ1-1 | NA | TRBV18 | TGTGCCAGCTCATGGGGGGGCAGGGACTTGAACACTGAAGCTTTCTTT | CASSWGGRDLNTEAFF
NA | TRBJ2-3 | NA | TRBV30 | TGTGCCTGGAGTTTTGTAACCCGGCGGAAACTCACAGATACGCAGTATTTT | CAWSFVTRRKLTDTQYF
NA | TRBJ2-3 | TRBD2 | TRBV6-1 | TGTGCCAGCAGTGGGTATAGCGGGGGGGGCACAGATACGCAGTATTTT | CASSGYSGGGTDTQYF
NA | TRBJ1-4 | TRBD1 | TRBV5-4 | TGTGCCAGCAGCTCGAACAGGGGGCGGAGGGAAAAACTGTTTTTT | CASSSNRGRREKLFF
NA | TRBJ1-5 | NA | TRBV3-1/TRBV3-2 | TGTGCCAGCAGCCAAGCGGCAGGATATCAGCCCCAGCATTTT | CASSQAAGYQPQHF
NA | TRBJ1-1 | NA | TRBV28 | TGTGCCAGCAGCCGGTTTACGGCGGGGAACACTGAAGCTTTCTTT | CASSRFTAGNTEAFF
NA | TRBJ1-5 | NA | TRBV7-9 | TGTGCCAGCAGCTTAGGCGGTGGTTGGCCCCAGCATTTT | CASSLGGGWPQHF
once | TRBJ1-4 | NA | TRBV7-9 | TGTGCCAGCAGCCCTGATGAAAAACTGTTTTTT | CASSPDEKLFF
NA | TRBJ1-5 | TRBD1 | TRBV29-1 | TGCAGCGGATGGACAGGGGTTAGCAATCAGCCCCAGCATTTT | CSGWTGVSNQPQHF
NA | TRBJ2-1 | NA | TRBV4-1 | TGCGCCAGCAGCCAAGTATACAATGAGCAGTTCTTC | CASSQVYNEQFF
NA | TRBJ2-7 | TRBD2 | TRBV3-1/TRBV3-2 | TGTGCCAGCAGCCAAGATTTACCTAGCGGGGGGTTCTACGAGCAGTACTTC | CASSQDLPSGGFYEQYF
NA | TRBJ2-5 | TRBD1 | TRBV19 | TGTGCCAGTACCGATACAGGGGGCCGGGAGACCCAGTACTTC | CASTDTGGRETQYF
NA | TRBJ1-1 | TRBD1 | TRBV27 | TGTGCCAGCAGGCTCGCAGGGGGGATCACTGAAGCTTTCTTT | CASRLAGGITEAFF
NA | TRBJ1-3 | TRBD1 | TRBV29-1 | TGCAGCGTTGAAGCCCCCGGGACAGGGTCTGGAAACACCATATATTTT | CSVEAPGTGSGNTIYF
NA | TRBJ1-2 | TRBD1 | TRBV25-1 | TGTGCCAGCAGTGAATTAGGGGACAGGGTCGATGGCTACACCTTC | CASSELGDRVDGYTF
NA | TRBJ2-2 | TRBD2 | TRBV6-1 | TGTGCCAGCAGTGCCCGGACTAGCGGGGGACCCACCGGGGAGCTGTTTTTT | CASSARTSGGPTGELFF
once | TRBJ1-2 | NA | TRBV11-2 | TGTGCCAGCAGCTTAATCTTTAGGGAGGATGGCTACACCTTC | CASSLIFREDGYTF
NA | TRBJ1-1 | TRBD1 | TRBV5-4 | TGTGCCAGCAGCTCTGGGACAGCCGCTCCGCTGAACACTGAAGCTTTCTTT | CASSSGTAAPLNTEAFF
NA | TRBJ1-3 | TRBD1 | TRBV10-2 | TGCGCCAGCAGTTCGGGACAGAACTCTGGAAACACCATATATTTT | CASSSGQNSGNTIYF
NA | TRBJ2-2 | NA | TRBV24-1 | TGTGCCACCAGTGATGGGCAGGACTACACCGGGGAGCTGTTTTTT | CATSDGQDYTGELFF
NA | TRBJ1-5 | NA | TRBV5-1 | TGCGCCAGCAGTTCAGGGGAGGGGAATCAGCCCCAGCATTTT | CASSSGEGNQPQHF
NA | TRBJ1-1 | TRBD1 | TRBV7-9 | TGTGCCAGCAGACCAACTCCGGGACAGCGGAACACTGAAGCTTTCTTT | CASRPTPGQRNTEAFF
NA | TRBJ1-1 | NA | TRBV7-3 | TGTGCCAGCAGCCATTCCCCGAGCGCTGAAGCTTTCTTT | CASSHSPSAEAFF
NA | TRBJ2-3 | NA | TRBV6-5 | TGTGCCAGCAGTTTGAGGGGGAGCACAGATACGCAGTATTTT | CASSLRGSTDTQYF
NA | TRBJ2-4 | NA | TRBV4-1 | TGCGCCAGCAGCGGAAGGGGTCCAAACATTCAGTACTTC | CASSGRGPNIQYF
NA | TRBJ1-2 | NA | TRBV29-1 | TGCAGCGTCATGGACGGGAATGGCTACACCTTC | CSVMDGNGYTF
NA | TRBJ1-6 | NA | TRBV4-2 | TGTGCCAGCAACCCCGGGCCGGGGGATTCACCCCTCCACTTT | CASNPGPGDSPLHF
NA | TRBJ2-1 | NA | TRBV14 | TGTGCCAGCAGCCAAGGGATACATTACCGGGACTGGAGCTCCTACAATGAGCAGTTCTTC | CASSQGIHYRDWSSYNEQFF
NA | TRBJ1-2 | TRBD1 | TRBV25-1 | TGTGCCAGCAGTGAATATAAGGGGGCCAGATACACCTTC | CASSEYKGARYTF
once | TRBJ1-5 | NA | TRBV27 | TGTGCCAGCAGCCGAGGATATAGCGCACAACTGCTTTACAATCAGCCCCAGCATTTT | CASSRGYSAQLLYNQPQHF
NA | TRBJ1-6 | TRBD1 | TRBV6-7 | TGTGCCAGCAGTTACTCGTCCCAGGGACAGGGGGCATGTTCACCCCTCCACTTT | CASSYSSQGQGACSPLHF
NA | TRBJ1-6 | NA | TRBV7-6 | TGTGCCAGCAGCCCAACCCCCCAGCAGACAGGCAATTCACCCCTCCACTTT | CASSPTPQQTGNSPLHF